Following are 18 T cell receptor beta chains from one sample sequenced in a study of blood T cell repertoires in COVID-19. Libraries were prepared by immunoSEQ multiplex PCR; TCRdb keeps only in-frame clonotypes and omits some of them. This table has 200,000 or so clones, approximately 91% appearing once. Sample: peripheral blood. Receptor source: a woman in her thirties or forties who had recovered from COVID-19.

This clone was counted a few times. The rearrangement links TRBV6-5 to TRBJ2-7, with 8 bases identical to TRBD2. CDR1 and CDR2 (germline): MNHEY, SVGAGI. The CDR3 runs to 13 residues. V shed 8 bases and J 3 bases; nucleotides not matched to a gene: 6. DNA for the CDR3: TGTGCCAGCGGATCCGGGACTAGCTACGAGCAGTACTTC. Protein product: CASGSGTSYEQYF.

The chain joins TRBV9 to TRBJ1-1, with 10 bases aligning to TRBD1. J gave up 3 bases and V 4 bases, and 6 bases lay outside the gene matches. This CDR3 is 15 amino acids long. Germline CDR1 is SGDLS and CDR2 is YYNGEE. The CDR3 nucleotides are TGTGCCAGCAGCACCCGACAGGGGGCGTACACTGAAGCTTTCTTT. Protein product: CASSTRQGAYTEAFF.

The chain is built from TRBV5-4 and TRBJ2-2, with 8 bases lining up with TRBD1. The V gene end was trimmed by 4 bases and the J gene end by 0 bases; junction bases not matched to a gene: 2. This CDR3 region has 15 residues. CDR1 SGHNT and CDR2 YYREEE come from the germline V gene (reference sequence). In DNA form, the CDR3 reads TGTGCCAGCAGCCGGACAGGGACGAACACCGGGGAGCTGTTTTTT. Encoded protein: CASSRTGTNTGELFF.

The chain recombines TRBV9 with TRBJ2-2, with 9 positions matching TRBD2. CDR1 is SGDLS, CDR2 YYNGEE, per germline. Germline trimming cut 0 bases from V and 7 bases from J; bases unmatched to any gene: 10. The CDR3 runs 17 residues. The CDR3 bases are TGTGCCAGCAGCGTAGCGGACATCGGGACTAGCCACGGGGAGCTGTTTTTT. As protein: CASSVADIGTSHGELFF.

The CDR3: CASSAGLAGNYEQYF. In nucleotides, the CDR3 is TGTGCCAGTAGTGCGGGACTAGCGGGCAACTACGAGCAGTACTTC. This chain connects TRBV19 to TRBJ2-7, with 12 bases that match TRBD2. With V trimmed by 5 bases and J by 3 bases, 5 bases remained unmatched. Germline-derived CDR1 and CDR2 are LNHDA and SQIVND (reference sequence). There are 15 residues in the CDR3.

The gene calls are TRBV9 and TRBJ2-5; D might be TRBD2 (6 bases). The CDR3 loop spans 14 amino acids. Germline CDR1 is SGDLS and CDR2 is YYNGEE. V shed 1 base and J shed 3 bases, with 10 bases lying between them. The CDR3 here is CASSVSGGEETQYF. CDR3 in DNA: TGTGCCAGCAGCGTATCAGGCGGGGAAGAGACCCAGTACTTC. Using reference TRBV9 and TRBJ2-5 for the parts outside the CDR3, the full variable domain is DSGVTQTPKHLITATGQRVTLRCSPRSGDLSVYWYQQSLDQGLQFLIQYYNGEERAKGNILERFSAQQFPDLHSELNLSSLELGDSALYFCASSVSGGEETQYFGPGTRLLVL.

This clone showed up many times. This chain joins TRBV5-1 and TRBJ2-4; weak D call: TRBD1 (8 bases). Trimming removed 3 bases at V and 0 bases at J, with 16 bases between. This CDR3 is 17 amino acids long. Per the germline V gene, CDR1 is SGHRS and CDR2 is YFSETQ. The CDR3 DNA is TGCGCCAGCAGCTCCGAGCGGGACAGGCTAGCCAAAAACATTCAGTACTTC. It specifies CASSSERDRLAKNIQYF. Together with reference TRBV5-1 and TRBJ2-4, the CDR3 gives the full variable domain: KAGVTQTPRYLIKTRGQQVTLSCSPISGHRSVSWYQQTPGQGLQFLFEYFSETQRNKGNFPGRFSGRQFSNSRSEMNVSTLELGDSALYLCASSSERDRLAKNIQYFGAGTRLSVL.

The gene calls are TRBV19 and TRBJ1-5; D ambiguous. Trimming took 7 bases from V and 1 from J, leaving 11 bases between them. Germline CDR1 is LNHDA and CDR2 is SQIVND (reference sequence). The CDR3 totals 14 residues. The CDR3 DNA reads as TGTGCCAGTACCCTCGAGGCCAGCAATCAGCCCCAGCATTTT. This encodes CASTLEASNQPQHF.

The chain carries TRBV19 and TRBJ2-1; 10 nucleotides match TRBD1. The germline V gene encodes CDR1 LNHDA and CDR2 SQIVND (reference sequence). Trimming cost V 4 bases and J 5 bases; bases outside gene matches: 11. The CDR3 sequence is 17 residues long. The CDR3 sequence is CASSTLGQGGVDNEQFF. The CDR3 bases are TGTGCCAGTAGTACCTTAGGACAGGGGGGAGTCGACAATGAGCAGTTCTTC.

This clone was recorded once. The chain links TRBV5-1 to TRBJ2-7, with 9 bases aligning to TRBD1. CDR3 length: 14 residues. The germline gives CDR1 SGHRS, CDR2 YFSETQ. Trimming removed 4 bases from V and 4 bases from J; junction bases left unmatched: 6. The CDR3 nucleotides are TGCGCCAGCAGCACCACCGGGACAGGGTACGAGCAGTACTTC. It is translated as CASSTTGTGYEQYF.

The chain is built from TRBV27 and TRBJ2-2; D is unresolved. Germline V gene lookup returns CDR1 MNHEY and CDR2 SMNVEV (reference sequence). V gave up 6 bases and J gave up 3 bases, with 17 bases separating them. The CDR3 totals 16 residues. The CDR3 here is CASSSGPSWDTGELFF. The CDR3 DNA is TGTGCCAGCAGCTCTGGGCCCTCCTGGGACACCGGGGAGCTGTTTTTT.

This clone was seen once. The CDR3 bases are TGTGCCAGCAGTGCGAACAATCAGCCCCAGCATTTT. Translated: CASSANNQPQHF. This chain connects TRBV12-3 or TRBV12-4 to TRBJ1-5, with unresolved D. V gave up 5 bases and J gave up 3 bases, with 5 bases separating them. This CDR3 is built from 12 residues.

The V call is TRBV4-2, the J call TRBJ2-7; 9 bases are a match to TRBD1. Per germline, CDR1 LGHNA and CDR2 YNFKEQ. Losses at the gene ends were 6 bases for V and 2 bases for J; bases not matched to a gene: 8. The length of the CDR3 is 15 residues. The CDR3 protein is CASSQIDRGTYEQYF. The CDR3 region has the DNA TGTGCCAGCAGTCAAATCGACAGGGGGACCTACGAGCAGTACTTC.

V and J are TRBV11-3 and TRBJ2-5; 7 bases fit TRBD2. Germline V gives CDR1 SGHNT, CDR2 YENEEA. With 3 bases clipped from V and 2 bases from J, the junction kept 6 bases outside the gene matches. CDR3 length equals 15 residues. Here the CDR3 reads CASSLERGAQETQYF. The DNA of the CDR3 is TGTGCCAGCAGCTTGGAGCGGGGAGCACAAGAGACCCAGTACTTC.

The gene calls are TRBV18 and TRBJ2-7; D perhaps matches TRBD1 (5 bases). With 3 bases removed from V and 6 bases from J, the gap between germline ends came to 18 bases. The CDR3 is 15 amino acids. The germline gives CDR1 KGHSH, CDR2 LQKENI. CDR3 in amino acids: CASSPFREDSGEQYF. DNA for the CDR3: TGTGCCAGCTCACCCTTCAGGGAAGATTCTGGCGAGCAGTACTTC.

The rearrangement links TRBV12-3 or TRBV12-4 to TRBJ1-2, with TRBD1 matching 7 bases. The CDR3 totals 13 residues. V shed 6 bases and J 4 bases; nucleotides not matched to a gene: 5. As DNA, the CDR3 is TGTGCCAGCAGAGCAGGGGGAGTCTATGGCTACACCTTC. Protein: CASRAGGVYGYTF.

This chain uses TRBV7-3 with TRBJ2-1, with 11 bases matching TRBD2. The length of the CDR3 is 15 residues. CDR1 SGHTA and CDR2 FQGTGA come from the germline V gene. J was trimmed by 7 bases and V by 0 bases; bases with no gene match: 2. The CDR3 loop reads CASSLTSGRANEQFF. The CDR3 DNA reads TGTGCCAGCAGCTTAACTAGCGGGAGGGCAAATGAGCAGTTCTTC.

The CDR3, as DNA: TGTGCCAGCAGCGAGAGATCCGCAACTAATGAAAAACTGTTTTTT. This codes for CASSERSATNEKLFF. This chain connects TRBV2 to TRBJ1-4, with unresolved D. This CDR3 is built from 15 residues. Per germline, CDR1 SNHLY and CDR2 FYNNEI. Deletions cut 6 bases from V and 0 bases from J, with 11 bases between.